This TCR beta chain comes out of a study of blood T cell repertoires in COVID-19. Whole-study context: Sample material is recorded as cDNA or gDNA derived from T cells, B-cell-depleted T cells, or PBMCs.

This clone was observed a handful of times. The CDR3 contains 14 residues. Trimming took 7 bases from V and 6 from J, leaving 16 bases between them. The germline gives CDR1 MDHEN, CDR2 SYDVKM. Methods used by the authors: Cell counts per sample came from amplifying reference gene primers. Method: immunoSEQ multiplex PCR; TCRdb's copy keeps in-frame clones and lacks some. V, J and clone size are those of that table, while D and trimming were read from the DNA. The sample gives under 300,000 clones, roughly 82% of which show up once; under 5.5% is in the top ten. This chain joins TRBV28 and TRBJ2-1; D is unclear. The sequenced sample consisted of peripheral blood. The TCR comes from an elderly woman with active or convalescent COVID-19. The CDR3 sequence: CASKLGPVSNEQFF. The DNA for the CDR3 is TGTGCCAGCAAGCTGGGCCCCGTCTCCAATGAGCAGTTCTTC.